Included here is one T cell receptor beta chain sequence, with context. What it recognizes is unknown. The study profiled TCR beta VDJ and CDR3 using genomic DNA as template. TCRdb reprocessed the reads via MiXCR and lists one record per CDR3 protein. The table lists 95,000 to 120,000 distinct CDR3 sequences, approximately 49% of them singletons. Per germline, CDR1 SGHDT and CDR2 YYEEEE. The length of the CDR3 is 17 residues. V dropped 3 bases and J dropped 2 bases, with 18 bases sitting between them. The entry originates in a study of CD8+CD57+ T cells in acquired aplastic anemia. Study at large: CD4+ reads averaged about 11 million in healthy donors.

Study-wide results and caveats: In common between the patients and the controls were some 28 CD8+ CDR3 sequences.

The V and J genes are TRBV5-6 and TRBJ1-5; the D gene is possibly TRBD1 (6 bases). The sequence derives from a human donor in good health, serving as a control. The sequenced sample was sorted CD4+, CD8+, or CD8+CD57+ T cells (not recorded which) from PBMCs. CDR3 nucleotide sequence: TGTGCCAGCAGCTGGGGGCCCGACAGTAGAGGCAATCAGCCCCAGCATTTT. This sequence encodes CASSWGPDSRGNQPQHF.